This T cell receptor beta chain was sequenced during a study of blood T cell repertoires in COVID-19. V gave up 0 bases and J gave up 6 bases, with 5 bases separating them. CDR1 and CDR2 from the germline V gene are GTSNPN and SVGIG (reference sequence). The CDR3 is made up of 11 amino acids. The repertoire was sequenced with immunoSEQ multiplex PCR; TCRdb's copy has only in-frame clones and lacks some. This sample has roughly 100,000 clones, with around nine tenths found just once. V gene TRBV30 combines with J gene TRBJ1-1; D remains unclear. What was sequenced was peripheral blood. The TCR was taken from a man aged 45 to 65 with active or convalescent COVID-19. CDR3 coding DNA: TGTGCCTGGAGTGTAGACTCTGAAGCTTTCTTT. Translated, it gives CAWSVDSEAFF. The full variable domain, rest sourced from reference TRBV30 and TRBJ1-1, is SQTIHQWPATLVQPVGSPLSLECTVEGTSNPNLYWYRQAAGRGLQLLFYSVGIGQISSEVPQNLSASRPQDRQFILSSKKLLLSDSGFYLCAWSVDSEAFFGQGTRLTVV.